The T cell receptor (beta chain) under discussion was sequenced for a study of radiotherapy plus CTLA-4 blockade in lung cancer. For the study at large: Objective response was observed in about 19% of patients, and disease control in approximately 30%. Study-wide results and caveats: There was expansion of tumor-derived TCR clones in blood after radiotherapy plus ipilimumab. Early clone dynamics of blood T cells, plus interferon-beta, reportedly predicted response best.

Using immunoSEQ multiplex PCR, the repertoire was profiled, and TCRdb retains in-frame clones only, with some absent. This table has about 98,000 clones, 75% to 90% appearing once. Trimming took 4 bases from V and 3 from J, leaving 4 bases between them. Germline CDR1 SGHAT, CDR2 FQNNGV. This CDR3 has 11 amino acids. To note about this clone: No antigen is known for it.

Chemo-refractory metastatic non-small-cell lung cancer patients received focal radiation with ipilimumab CTLA-4 blockade. V usage is TRBV11-2 and J usage is TRBJ2-7; D ambiguous. Specimen: peripheral blood, collected from a patient treated with radiotherapy plus ipilimumab. This TCR derives from a human donor with non-small cell lung cancer who had a partial response to radiotherapy plus ipilimumab. In nucleotides, the CDR3 is TGTGCCAGCAGCTCTAACTACGAGCAGTACTTC. Amino acid sequence: CASSSNYEQYF.